The clone carrying this T cell receptor (beta chain) was seen only a few times. The antigen is undetermined. The data belong to a study of T cells in localized non-small cell lung cancer. Study conclusions and caveats: Uninvolved adjacent lung showed peak T cell clonality, exceeding tumor. In the blood, greater T cell density corresponded to longer overall survival. Investigators sequenced only a single tumor region, leaving heterogeneity possible.

From germline, CDR1 is MNHGY and CDR2 SAAAGT. Trimming left V 8 bases short and J 1 base short, with 11 bases between. The CDR3 is 13 amino acids. TCRdb's copy holds only in-frame clones and misses some; the assay was immunoSEQ multiplex PCR. In the table there are fewer than 13,000 clones, just under 50% of which are singletons. Sequencing was performed on lymph node tissue, taken before any cancer treatment. This clonotype originated in a woman aged 40-70 years with stage II squamous cell lung carcinoma. V gene TRBV6-8 combines with J gene TRBJ1-1; D not certain. CDR3 DNA sequence: TGTGCCAGCTCACTGCGGCAGAACACTGAAGCTTTCTTT. It is translated as CASSLRQNTEAFF.